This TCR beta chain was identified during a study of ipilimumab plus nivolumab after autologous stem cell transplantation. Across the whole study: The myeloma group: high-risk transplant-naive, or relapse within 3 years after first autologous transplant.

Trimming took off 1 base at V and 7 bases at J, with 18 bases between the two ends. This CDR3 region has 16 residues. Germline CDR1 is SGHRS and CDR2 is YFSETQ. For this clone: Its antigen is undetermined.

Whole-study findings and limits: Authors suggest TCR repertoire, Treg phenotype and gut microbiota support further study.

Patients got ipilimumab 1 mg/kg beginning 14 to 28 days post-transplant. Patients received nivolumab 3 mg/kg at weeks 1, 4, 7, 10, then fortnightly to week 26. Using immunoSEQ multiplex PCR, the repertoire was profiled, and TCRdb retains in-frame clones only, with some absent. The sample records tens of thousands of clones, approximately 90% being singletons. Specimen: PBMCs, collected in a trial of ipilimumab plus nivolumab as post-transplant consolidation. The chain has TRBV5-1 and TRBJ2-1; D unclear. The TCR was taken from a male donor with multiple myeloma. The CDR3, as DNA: TGCGCCAGCAGCTTGCTCCCGGGTACGAGTCAGAATGAGCAGTTCTTC. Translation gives CASSLLPGTSQNEQFF.